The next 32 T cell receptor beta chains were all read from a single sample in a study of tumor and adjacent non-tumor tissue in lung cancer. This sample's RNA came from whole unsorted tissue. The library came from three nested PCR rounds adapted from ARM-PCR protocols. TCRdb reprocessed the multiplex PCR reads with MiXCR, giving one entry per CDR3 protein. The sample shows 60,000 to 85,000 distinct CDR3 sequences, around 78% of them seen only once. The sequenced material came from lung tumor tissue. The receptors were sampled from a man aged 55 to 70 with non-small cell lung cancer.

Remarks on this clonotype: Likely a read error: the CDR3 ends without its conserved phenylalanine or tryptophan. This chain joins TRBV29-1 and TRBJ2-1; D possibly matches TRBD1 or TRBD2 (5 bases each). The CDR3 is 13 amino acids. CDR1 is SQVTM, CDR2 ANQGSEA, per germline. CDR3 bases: TGCGGCGCTCAAGGGGAGTCCTACAATGAGCAGTTCTCC. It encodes CGAQGESYNEQFS.

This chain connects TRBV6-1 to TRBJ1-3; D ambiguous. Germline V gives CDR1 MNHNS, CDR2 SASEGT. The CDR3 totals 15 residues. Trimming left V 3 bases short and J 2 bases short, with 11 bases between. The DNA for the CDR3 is TGTGCCAGCAGTGATTACTCCCCCACTGGAAACACCATATATTTT. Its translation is CASSDYSPTGNTIYF.

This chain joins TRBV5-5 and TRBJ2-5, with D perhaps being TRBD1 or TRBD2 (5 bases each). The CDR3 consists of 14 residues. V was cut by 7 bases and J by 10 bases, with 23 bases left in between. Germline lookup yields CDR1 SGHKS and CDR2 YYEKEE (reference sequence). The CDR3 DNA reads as TGTGCCAGCTGTCATCCGGGACGGAAAGGGATCCAGTACTTC. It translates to CASCHPGRKGIQYF.

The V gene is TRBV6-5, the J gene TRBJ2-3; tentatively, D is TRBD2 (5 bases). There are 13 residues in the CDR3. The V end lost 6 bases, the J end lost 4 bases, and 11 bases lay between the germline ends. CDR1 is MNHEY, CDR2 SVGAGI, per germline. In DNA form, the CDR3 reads TGTGCCAGCAGAAGCGGAACAGCAGATACGCAGTATTTT. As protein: CASRSGTADTQYF.

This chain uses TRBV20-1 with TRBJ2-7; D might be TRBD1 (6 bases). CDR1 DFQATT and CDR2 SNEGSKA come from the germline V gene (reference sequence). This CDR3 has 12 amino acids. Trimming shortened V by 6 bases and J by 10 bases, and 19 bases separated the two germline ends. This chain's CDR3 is CSAKDRPDNQYF. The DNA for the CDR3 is TGCAGTGCGAAGGACAGACCCGACAACCAGTACTTC.

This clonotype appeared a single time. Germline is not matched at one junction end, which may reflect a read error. The CDR3 region is CALGNLETQYF. The CDR3 DNA reads as TGTGCCCTGGGTAACCTAGAGACCCAGTATTTC. The rearrangement links TRBV30 to TRBJ2-5; D gene uncertain. Germline CDR1 is GTSNPN and CDR2 is SVGIG (reference sequence). The CDR3 length is 11 residues.

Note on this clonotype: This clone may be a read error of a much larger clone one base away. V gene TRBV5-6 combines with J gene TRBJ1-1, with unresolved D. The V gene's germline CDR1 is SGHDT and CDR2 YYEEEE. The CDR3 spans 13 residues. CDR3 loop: CVSSGTENTEAFF. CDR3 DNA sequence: TGTGTCAGCAGCGGAACAGAGAACACTGAAGCTTTCTTT.

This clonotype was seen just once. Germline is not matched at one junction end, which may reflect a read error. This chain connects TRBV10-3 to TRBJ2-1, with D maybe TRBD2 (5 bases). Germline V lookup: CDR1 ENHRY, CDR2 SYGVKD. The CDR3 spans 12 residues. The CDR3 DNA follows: TGTGCAATCGCGAGCGGTTACATTGAGCAGTTCTTC. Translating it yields CAIASGYIEQFF.

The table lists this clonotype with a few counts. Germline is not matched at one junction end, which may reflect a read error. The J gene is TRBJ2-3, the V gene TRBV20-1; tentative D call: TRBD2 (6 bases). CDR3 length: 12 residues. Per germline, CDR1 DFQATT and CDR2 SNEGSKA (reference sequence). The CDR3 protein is CSARKGRDTQYF. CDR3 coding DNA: TGTAGTGCTAGGAAGGGGAGGGATACGCAGTATTTT.

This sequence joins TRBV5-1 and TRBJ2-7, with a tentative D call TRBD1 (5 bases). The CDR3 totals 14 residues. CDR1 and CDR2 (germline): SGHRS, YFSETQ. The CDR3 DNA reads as TGCATCAGCAGGGTCGCAGGGATCGACTACGAGCAGTACTTC. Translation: CISRVAGIDYEQYF.

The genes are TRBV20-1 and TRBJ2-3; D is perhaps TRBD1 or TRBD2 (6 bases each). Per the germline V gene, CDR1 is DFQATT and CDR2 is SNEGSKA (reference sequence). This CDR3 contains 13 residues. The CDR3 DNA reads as TGCAATGTCTCGAGGGGGGTAACAGATACGCAGTATTTT. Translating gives CNVSRGVTDTQYF.

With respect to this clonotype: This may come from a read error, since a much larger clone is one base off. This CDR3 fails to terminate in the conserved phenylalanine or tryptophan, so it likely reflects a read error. The CDR3 DNA reads as TGTGCCAGCAGCTTTGGGACGTTGAACACTGAAGCTTTCTTA. This gives the protein CASSFGTLNTEAFL. V usage is TRBV11-2 and J usage is TRBJ1-1, with D maybe TRBD1 (5 bases). Trimming removed 3 bases at V and 0 bases at J, with 8 bases between. Germline CDR1 reads SGHAT; CDR2 reads FQNNGV. This CDR3 spans 14 amino acids.

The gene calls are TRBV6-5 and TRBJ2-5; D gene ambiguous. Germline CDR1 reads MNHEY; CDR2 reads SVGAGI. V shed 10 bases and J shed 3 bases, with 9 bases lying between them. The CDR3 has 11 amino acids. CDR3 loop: CANIYKETQYF. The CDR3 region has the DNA TGTGCCAACATTTACAAAGAGACCCAGTACTTC.

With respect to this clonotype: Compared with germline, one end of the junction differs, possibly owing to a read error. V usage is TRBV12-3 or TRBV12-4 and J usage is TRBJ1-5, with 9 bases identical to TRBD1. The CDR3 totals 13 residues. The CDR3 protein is CDSSADRGQLQHF. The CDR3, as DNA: TGTGACAGCAGTGCGGACAGGGGACAGCTCCAGCATTTT.

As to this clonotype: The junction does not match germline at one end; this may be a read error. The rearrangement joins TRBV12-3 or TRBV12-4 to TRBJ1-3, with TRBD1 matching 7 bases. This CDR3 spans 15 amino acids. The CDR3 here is CAISSGQFSGNIIYF. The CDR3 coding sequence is TGTGCCATCAGCTCGGGACAGTTCTCTGGAAACATCATATATTTT.

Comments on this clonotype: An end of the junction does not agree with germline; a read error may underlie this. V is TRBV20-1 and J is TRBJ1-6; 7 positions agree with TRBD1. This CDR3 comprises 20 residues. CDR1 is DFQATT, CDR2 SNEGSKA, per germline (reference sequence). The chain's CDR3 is CNARDHASQLGQSLGTPLHF. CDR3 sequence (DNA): TGCAATGCTAGAGACCACGCGAGCCAATTGGGACAGAGTTTGGGTACACCCCTCCACTTT.

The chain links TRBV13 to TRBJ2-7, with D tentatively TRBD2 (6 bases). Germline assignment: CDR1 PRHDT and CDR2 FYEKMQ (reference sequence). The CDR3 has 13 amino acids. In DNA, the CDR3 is TGTGTCAACAGCCCCAGTGGGGCGGGAGAGCAGTACTTC. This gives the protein CVNSPSGAGEQYF.

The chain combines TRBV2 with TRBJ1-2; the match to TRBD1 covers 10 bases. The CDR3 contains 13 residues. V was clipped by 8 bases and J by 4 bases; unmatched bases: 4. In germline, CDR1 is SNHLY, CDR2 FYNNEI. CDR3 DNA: TGTGCCAGCGGGACAGGGGACGTCTATGGCTACACCTTC. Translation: CASGTGDVYGYTF.

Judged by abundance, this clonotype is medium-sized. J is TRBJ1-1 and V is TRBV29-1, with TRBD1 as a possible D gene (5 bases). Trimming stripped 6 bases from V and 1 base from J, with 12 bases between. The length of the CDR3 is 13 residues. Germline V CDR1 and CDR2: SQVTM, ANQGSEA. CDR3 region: CSVKGVGNTEAFF. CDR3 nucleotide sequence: TGCAGCGTGAAAGGGGTGGGGAACACTGAAGCTTTCTTT.

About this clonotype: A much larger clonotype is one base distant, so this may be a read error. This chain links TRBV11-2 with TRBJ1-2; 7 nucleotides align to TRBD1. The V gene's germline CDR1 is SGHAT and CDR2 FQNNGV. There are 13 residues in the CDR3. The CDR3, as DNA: TGTGCCAGCAACTTAGACAGGGATAATGGCTACACCTTC. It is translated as CASNLDRDNGYTF.

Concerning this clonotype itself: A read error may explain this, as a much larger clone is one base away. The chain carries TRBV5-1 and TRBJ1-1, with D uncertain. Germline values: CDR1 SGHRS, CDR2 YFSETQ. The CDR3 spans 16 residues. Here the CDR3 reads CASNLAMGSSNTEAFF. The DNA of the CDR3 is TGCGCCAGCAACTTGGCTATGGGCTCTAGTAACACTGAAGCTTTCTTT.

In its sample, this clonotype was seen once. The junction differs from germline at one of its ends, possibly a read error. CDR3 nucleotide sequence: TGTGCCAGCAGTCCTAGCCGAGAGGCCCAGCACTTC. Protein product: CASSPSREAQHF. This rearrangement joins TRBV12-3 or TRBV12-4 to TRBJ2-5, with a weak D call TRBD2 (5 bases). The CDR3 consists of 12 residues.

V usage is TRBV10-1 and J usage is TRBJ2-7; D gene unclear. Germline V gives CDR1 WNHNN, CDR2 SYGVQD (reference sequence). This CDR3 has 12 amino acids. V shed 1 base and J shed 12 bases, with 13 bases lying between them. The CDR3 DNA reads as TGCGCCAGCAGTGAGTTGAGAGACGAGACGTACTTC. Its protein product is CASSELRDETYF.

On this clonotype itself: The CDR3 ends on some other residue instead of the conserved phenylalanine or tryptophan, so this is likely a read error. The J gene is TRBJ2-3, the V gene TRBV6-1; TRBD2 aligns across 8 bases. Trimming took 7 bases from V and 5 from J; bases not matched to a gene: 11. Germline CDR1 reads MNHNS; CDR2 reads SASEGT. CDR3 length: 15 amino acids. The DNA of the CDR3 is TGTGCCAGCAATGAGAGAAGCGGGAGACAAGATACGCAGTATATT. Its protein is CASNERSGRQDTQYI.

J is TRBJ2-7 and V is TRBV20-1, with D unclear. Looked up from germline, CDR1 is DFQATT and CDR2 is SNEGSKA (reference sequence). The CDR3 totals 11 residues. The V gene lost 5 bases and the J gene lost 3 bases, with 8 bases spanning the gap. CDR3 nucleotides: TGCAGTGCTTTATCTGGCTACGAGCAGTACTTC. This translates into CSALSGYEQYF.

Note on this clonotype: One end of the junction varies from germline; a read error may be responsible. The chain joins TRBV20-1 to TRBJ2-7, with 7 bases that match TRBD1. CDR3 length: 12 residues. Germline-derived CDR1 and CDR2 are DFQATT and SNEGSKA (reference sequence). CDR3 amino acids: CSVRDRHDEQYF. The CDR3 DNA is TGCAGTGTGAGGGACAGACACGACGAGCAATACTTC.

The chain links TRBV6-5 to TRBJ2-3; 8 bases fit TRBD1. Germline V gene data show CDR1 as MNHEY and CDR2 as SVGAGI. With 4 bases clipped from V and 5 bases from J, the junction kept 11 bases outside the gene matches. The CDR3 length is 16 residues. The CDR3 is CASSFLQGGDIDTQYF. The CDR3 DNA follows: TGTGCCAGCAGTTTCCTACAGGGGGGCGATATAGATACGCAGTATTTT.

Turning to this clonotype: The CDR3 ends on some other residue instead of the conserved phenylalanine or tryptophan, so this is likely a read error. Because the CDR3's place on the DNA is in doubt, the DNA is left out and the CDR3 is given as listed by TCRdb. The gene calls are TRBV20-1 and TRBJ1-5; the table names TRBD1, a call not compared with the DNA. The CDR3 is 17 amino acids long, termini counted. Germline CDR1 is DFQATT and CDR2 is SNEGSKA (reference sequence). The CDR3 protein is CSASRQTGTYSNQPQLL.

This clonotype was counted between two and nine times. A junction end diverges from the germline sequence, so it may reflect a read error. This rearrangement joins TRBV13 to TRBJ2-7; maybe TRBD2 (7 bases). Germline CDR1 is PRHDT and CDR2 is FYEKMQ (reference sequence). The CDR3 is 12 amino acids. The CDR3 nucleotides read TGTGACAGCAGCTTAGGGGGGGCTCAGCAGTACTTC. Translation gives CDSSLGGAQQYF.

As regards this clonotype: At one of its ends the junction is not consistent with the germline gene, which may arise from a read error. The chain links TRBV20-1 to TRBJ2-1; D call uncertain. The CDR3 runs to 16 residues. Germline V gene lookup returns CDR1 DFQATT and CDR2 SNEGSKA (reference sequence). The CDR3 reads CNASAFRAPSYNEQFF. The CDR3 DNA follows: TGCAATGCCTCCGCTTTTAGGGCCCCCTCCTACAATGAACAGTTCTTC.

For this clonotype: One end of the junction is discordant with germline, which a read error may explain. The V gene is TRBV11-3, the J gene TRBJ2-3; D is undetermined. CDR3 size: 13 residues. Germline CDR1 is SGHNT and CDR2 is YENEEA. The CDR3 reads CASGLVLQDMQYF. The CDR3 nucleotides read TGTGCCAGCGGTTTAGTCCTCCAAGATATGCAGTATTTT.

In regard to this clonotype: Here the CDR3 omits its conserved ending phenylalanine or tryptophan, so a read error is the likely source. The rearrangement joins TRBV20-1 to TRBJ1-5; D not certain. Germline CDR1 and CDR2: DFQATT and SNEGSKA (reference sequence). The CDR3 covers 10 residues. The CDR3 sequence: CSTSDQPQHY. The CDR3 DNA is TGCAGTACTAGTGATCAGCCCCAGCATTAT.